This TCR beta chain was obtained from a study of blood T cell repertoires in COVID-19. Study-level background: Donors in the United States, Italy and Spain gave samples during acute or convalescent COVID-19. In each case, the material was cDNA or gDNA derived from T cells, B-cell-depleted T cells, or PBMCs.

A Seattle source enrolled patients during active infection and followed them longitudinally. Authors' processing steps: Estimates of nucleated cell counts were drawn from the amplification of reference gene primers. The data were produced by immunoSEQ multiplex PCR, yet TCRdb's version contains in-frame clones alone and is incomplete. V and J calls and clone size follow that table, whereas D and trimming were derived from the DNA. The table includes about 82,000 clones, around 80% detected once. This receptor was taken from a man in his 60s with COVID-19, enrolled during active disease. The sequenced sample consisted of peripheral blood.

Here the CDR3 reads CASSFSSGGRETQYF. The CDR3 DNA follows: TGTGCCAGCAGTTTCTCTTCGGGGGGCCGGGAGACCCAGTACTTC. The genes are TRBV28 and TRBJ2-5; tentatively, D is TRBD2 (7 bases). V lost 3 bases to trimming and J lost 5 bases, with 16 bases between them. Germline CDR1 is MDHEN and CDR2 is SYDVKM. This CDR3 region has 15 residues.